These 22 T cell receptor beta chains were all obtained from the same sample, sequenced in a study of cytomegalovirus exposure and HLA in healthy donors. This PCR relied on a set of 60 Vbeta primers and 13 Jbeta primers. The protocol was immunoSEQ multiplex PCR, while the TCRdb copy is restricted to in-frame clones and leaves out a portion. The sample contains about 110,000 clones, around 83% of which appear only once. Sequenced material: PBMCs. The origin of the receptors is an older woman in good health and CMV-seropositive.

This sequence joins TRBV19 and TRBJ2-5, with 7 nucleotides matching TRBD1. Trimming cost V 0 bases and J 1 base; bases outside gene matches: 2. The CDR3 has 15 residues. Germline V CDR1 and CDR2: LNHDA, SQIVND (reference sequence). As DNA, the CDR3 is TGTGCCAGTAGTATAGATAGGACAGGCCAAGAGACCCAGTACTTC. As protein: CASSIDRTGQETQYF. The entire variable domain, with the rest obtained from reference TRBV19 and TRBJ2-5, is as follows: DGGITQSPKYLFRKEGQNVTLSCEQNLNHDAMYWYRQDPGQGLRLIYYSQIVNDFQKGDIAEGYSVSREKKESFPLTVTSAQKNPTAFYLCASSIDRTGQETQYFGPGTRLLVL.

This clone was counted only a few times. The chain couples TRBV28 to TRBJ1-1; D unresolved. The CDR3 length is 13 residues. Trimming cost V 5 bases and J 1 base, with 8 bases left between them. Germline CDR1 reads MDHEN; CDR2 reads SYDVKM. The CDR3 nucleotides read TGTGCCAGCAGTCAGGCCCAGAACACTGAAGCTTTCTTT. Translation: CASSQAQNTEAFF.

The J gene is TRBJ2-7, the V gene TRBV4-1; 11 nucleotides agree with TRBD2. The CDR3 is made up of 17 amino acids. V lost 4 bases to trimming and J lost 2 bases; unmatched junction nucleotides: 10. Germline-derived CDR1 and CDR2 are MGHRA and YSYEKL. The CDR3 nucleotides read TGCGCCAGCAGCCCCGGGGCACTAGCGGGAGTTCCCTACGAGCAGTACTTC. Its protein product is CASSPGALAGVPYEQYF.

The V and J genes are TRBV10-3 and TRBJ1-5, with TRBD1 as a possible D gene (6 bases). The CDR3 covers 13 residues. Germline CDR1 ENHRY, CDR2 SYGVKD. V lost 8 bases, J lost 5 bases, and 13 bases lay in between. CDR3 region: CAIGRGSYQPQHF. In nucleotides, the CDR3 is TGTGCCATCGGGAGGGGGTCTTATCAGCCCCAGCATTTT.

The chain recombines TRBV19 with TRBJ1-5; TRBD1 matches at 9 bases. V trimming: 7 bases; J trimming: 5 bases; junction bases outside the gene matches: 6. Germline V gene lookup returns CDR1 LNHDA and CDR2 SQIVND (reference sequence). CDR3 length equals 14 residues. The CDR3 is CASTGTGLYQPQHF. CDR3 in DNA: TGTGCCAGTACCGGGACAGGGCTTTATCAGCCCCAGCATTTT.

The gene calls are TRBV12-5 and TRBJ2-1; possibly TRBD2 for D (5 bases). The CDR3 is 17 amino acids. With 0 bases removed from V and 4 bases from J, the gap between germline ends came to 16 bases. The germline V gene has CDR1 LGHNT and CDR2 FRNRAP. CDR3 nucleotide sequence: TGTGCTAGTGGTTTGGTACTTTCTACTAGTTTGTACAATGAGCAGTTCTTC. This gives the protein CASGLVLSTSLYNEQFF.

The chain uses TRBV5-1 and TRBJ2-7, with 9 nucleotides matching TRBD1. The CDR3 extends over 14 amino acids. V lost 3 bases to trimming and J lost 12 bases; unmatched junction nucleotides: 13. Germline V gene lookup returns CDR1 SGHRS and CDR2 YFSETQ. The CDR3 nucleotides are TGCGCCAGCAGCTCCGGGACAGGGACTGACGTGCGGTACTTC. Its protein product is CASSSGTGTDVRYF.

The CDR3 DNA reads TGTGCCAGCAGCTTACCGGGACTAGCGGGATACTCCTACAATGAGCAGTTCTTC. It is translated as CASSLPGLAGYSYNEQFF. The rearrangement uses TRBV7-9 and TRBJ2-1, with 13 positions matching TRBD2. V was clipped by 2 bases and J by 0 bases; unmatched bases: 4. Germline CDR1 SEHNR, CDR2 FQNEAQ (reference sequence). CDR3 length equals 18 residues.

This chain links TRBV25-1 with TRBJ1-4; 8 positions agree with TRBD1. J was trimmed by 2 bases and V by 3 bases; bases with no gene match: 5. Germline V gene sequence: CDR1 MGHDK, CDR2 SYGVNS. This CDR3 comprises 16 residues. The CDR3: CASSDGQGATNEKLFF. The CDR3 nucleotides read TGTGCCAGCAGTGATGGGCAGGGGGCGACTAATGAAAAACTGTTTTTT.

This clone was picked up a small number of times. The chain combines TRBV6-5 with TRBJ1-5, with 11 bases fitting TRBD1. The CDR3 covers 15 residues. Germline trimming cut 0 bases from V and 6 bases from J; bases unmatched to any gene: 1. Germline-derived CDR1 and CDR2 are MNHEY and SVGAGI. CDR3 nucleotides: TGTGCCAGCAGTTACTCTGGGACAGGGGGTCAGCCCCAGCATTTT. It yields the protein CASSYSGTGGQPQHF.

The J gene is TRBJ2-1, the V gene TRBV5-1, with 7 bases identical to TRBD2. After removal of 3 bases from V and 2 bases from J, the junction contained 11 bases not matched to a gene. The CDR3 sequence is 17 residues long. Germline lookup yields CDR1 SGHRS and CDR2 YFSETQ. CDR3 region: CASSWPVRGGPYNEQFF. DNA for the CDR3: TGCGCCAGCAGCTGGCCCGTGCGGGGAGGGCCCTACAATGAGCAGTTCTTC.

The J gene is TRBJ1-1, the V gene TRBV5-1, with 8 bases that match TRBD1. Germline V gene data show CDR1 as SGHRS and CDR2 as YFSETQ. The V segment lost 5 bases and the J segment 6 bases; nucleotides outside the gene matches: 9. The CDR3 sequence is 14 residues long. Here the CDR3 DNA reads TGCGCCAGCAGAGGAATTCAGGGGGCGGCTGAAGCTTTCTTT. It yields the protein CASRGIQGAAEAFF.

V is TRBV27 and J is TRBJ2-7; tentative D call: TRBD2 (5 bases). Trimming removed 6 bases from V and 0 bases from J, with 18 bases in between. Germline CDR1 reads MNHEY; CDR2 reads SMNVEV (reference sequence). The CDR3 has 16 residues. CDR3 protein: CASSPGSGFSSYEQYF. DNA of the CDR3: TGTGCCAGCAGCCCGGGATCCGGTTTTAGCTCCTACGAGCAGTACTTC.

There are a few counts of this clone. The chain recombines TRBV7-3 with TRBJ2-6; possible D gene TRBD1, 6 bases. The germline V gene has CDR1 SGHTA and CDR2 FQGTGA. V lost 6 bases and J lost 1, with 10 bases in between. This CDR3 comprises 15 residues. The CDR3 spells CASSSDRSGANVLTF. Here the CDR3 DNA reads TGTGCCAGCAGTTCTGACAGGTCTGGGGCCAACGTCCTGACTTTC.

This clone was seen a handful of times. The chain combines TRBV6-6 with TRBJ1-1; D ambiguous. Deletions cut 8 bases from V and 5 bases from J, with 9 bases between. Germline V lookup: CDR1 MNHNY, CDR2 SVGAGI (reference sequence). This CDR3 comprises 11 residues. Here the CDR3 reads CASEENTEAFF. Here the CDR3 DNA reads TGTGCCAGCGAGGAAAATACTGAAGCTTTCTTT.

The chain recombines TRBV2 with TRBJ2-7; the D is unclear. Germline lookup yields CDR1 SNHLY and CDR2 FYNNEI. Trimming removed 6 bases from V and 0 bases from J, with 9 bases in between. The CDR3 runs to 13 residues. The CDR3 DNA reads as TGTGCCAGCAGCGGAGTGGGCTCCTACGAGCAGTACTTC. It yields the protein CASSGVGSYEQYF.

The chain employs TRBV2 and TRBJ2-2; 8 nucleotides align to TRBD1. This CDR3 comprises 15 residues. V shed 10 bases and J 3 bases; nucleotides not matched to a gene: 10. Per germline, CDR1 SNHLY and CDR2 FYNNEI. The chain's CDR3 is CATGTDRAYTGELFF. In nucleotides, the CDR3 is TGTGCCACCGGAACGGACAGGGCGTACACCGGGGAGCTGTTTTTT.

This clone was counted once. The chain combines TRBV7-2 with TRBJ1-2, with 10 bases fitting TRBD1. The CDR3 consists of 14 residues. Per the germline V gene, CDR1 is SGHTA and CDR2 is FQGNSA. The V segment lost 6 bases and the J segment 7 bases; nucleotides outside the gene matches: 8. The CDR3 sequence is CASRSGTGEFGYTF. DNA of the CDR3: TGTGCCAGCAGGTCCGGGACAGGGGAATTTGGCTACACCTTC.

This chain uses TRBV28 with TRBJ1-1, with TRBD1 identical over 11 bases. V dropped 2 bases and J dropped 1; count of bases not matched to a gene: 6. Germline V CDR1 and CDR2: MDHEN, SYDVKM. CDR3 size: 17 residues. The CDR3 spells CASSLRTGGKGNTEAFF. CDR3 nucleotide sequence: TGTGCCAGCAGTTTAAGGACAGGGGGCAAGGGGAACACTGAAGCTTTCTTT.

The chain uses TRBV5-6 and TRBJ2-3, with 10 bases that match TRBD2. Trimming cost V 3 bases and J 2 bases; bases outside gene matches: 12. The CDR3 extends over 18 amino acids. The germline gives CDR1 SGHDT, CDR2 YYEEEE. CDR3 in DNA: TGTGCCAGCAGCTGGAAGACAGTAGCGGGAGGACTCACAGATACGCAGTATTTT. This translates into CASSWKTVAGGLTDTQYF.

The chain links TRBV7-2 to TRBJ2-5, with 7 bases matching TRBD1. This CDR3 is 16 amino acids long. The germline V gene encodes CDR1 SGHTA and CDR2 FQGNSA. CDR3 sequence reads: CAFGPKRPGGEETQYF. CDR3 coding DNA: TGTGCTTTTGGCCCGAAGCGCCCAGGGGGTGAAGAGACCCAGTACTTC. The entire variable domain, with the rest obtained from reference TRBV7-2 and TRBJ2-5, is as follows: GAGVSQSPSNKVTEKGKDVELRCDPISGHTALYWYRQSLGQGLEFLIYFQGNSAPDKSGLPSDRFSAERTGGSVSTLTIQRTQQEDSAVYLCAFGPKRPGGEETQYFGPGTRLLVL.

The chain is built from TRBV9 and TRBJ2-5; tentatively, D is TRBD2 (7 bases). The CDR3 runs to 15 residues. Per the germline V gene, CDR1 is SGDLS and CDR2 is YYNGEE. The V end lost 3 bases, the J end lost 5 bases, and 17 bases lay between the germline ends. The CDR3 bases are TGTGCCAGCAGCGAGGGGGGGGGTAGGAGCGAGACCCAGTACTTC. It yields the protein CASSEGGGRSETQYF.